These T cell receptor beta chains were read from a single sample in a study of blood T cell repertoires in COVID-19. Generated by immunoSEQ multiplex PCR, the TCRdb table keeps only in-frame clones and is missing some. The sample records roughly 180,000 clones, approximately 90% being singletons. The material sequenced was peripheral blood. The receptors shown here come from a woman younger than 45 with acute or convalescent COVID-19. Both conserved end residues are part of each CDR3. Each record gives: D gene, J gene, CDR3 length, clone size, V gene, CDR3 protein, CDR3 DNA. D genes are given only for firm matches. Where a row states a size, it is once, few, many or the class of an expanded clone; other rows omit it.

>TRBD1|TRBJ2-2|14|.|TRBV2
CASTGTVNTGELFF
TGTGCCAGCACCGGGACAGTGAACACCGGGGAGCTGTTTTTT
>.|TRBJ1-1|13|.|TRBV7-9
CASSLLLVGTAFF
TGTGCCAGCAGCTTATTGCTGGTGGGGACTGCTTTCTTT
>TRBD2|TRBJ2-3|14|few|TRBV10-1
CASSAAGDSDTQYF
TGCGCCAGCAGTGCGGCGGGAGATTCAGATACGCAGTATTTT
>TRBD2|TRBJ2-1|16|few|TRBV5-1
CASSLVSGGPYNEQFF
TGCGCCAGCAGCTTGGTTTCGGGAGGCCCCTACAATGAGCAGTTCTTC
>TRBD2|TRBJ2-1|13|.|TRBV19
CASNPSGRGEQFF
TGTGCCAGTAATCCTAGCGGGAGAGGTGAGCAGTTCTTC
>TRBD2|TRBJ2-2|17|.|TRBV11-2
CASRWTSGRANTGELFF
TGTGCCAGCAGGTGGACTAGCGGGAGGGCGAACACCGGGGAGCTGTTTTTT
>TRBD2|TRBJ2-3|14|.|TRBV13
CASSPGGRTDTQYF
TGTGCCAGCAGCCCGGGAGGTAGAACAGATACGCAGTATTTT
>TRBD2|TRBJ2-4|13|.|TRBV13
CASSPPRGNIQYF
TGTGCCAGCAGCCCCCCGCGGGGGAACATTCAGTACTTC
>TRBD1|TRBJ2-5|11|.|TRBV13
CASSSRDRPNF
TGTGCCAGCAGCTCCCGGGACAGGCCCAACTTC
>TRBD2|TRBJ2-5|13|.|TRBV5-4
CASSSGTIETQYF
TGTGCCAGCAGCTCTGGGACTATAGAGACCCAGTACTTC
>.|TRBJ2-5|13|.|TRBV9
CASSVGSGETQYF
TGTGCCAGCAGCGTAGGGTCGGGGGAGACCCAGTACTTC
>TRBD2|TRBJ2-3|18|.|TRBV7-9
CASSFTPGLALDTDTQYF
TGTGCCAGCAGCTTTACGCCGGGACTAGCGCTAGACACAGATACGCAGTATTTT
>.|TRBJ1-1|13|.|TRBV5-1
CATSRALNTEAFF
TGCGCCACTAGCCGGGCCCTGAACACTGAAGCTTTCTTT
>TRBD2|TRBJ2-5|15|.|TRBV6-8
CARLAGGRSQETQYF
TGTGCCAGACTAGCGGGAGGGAGATCCCAAGAGACCCAGTACTTC
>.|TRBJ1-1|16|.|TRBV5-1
CASSLGPARDSPGAFF
TGCGCCAGCAGCTTGGGGCCCGCCCGGGACTCACCGGGAGCTTTCTTT
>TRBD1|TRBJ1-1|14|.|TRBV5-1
CASSPLTGDTEAFF
TGCGCCAGCAGCCCCCTGACAGGGGACACTGAAGCTTTCTTT
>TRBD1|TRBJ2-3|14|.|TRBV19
CASSNRGLTDTQYF
TGTGCCAGTAGTAACAGGGGGCTCACAGATACGCAGTATTTT
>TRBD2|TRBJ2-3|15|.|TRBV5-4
CASSRLAASTDTQYF
TGTGCCAGCAGCAGACTAGCGGCTAGCACAGATACGCAGTATTTT
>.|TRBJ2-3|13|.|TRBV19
CASRGYSTDTQYF
TGTGCCAGCCGGGGATATAGCACAGATACGCAGTATTTT
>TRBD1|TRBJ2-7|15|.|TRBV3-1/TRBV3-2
CASSDPPGQGYEQYF
TGTGCCAGCAGCGACCCACCCGGACAGGGGTACGAGCAGTACTTC
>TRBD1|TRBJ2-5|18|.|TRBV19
CASSIDPGQGFGQETQYF
TGTGCCAGTAGTATTGATCCCGGACAGGGCTTCGGGCAAGAGACCCAGTACTTC
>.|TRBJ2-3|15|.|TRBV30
CAWSTEPRRTDTQYF
TGTGCCTGGAGTACGGAGCCTCGTCGCACAGATACGCAGTATTTT
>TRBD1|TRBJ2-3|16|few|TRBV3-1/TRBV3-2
CASSPRGTGVPDTQYF
TGTGCCAGCAGCCCTCGAGGGACAGGGGTTCCAGATACGCAGTATTTT
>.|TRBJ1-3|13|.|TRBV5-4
CASSLAGVNTIYF
TGTGCCAGCAGCTTGGCAGGGGTGAACACCATATATTTT
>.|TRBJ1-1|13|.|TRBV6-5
CASGKGVSTEAFF
TGTGCCAGTGGAAAGGGGGTCAGCACTGAAGCTTTCTTT
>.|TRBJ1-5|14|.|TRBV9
CASSANQGTQPQHF
TGTGCCAGCAGCGCAAATCAGGGGACCCAGCCCCAGCATTTT
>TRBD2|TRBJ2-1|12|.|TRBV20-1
CSASSGGNEQFF
TGCAGTGCTAGTTCGGGAGGTAATGAGCAGTTCTTC
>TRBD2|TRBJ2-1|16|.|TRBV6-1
CAISGLAGSSYNEQFF
TGTGCCATCAGTGGGCTAGCGGGGAGCTCCTACAATGAGCAGTTCTTC
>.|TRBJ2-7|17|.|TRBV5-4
CASSSGQGRSGDYEQYF
TGTGCCAGCAGTTCAGGACAGGGACGAAGCGGGGACTACGAGCAGTACTTC
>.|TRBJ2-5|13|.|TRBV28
CASSLTTSETQYF
TGTGCCAGCAGCCTGACTACTAGCGAGACCCAGTACTTC
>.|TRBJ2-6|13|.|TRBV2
CASREAGANVLTF
TGTGCCAGCAGGGAGGCTGGGGCCAACGTCCTGACTTTC
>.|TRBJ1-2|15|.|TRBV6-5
CASSYGRTNNYGYTF
TGTGCCAGCAGTTACGGAAGGACAAATAACTATGGCTACACCTTC
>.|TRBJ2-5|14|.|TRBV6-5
CASSPWGQGETQYF
TGTGCCAGCAGTCCCTGGGGGCAGGGAGAGACCCAGTACTTC
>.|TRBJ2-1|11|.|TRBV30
CAWSGASHEFF
TGTGCCTGGAGTGGTGCTAGTCATGAGTTCTTC
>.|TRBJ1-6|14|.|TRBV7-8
CASSLAVRDSPLHF
TGTGCCAGCAGCTTAGCGGTGAGAGATTCACCCCTCCACTTT
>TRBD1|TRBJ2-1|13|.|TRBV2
CARGQGFAHEQFF
TGTGCCAGGGGACAGGGTTTTGCCCACGAGCAGTTCTTC
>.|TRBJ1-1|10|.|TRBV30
CAWSHREAFF
TGTGCCTGGAGTCACCGGGAAGCTTTCTTT
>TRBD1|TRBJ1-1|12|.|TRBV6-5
CASRRDSQGAFF
TGTGCCAGCAGACGGGACAGCCAGGGAGCTTTCTTT
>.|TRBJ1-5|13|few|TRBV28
CASRTDSNQPQHF
TGTGCCAGCAGGACAGATAGCAATCAGCCCCAGCATTTT
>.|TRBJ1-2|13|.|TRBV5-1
CASSFQGNYGYTF
TGCGCCAGCAGCTTTCAGGGGAACTATGGCTACACCTTC
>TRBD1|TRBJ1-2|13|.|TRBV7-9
CASSLRTGEGYTF
TGTGCCAGCAGCTTAAGGACAGGGGAGGGCTACACCTTC
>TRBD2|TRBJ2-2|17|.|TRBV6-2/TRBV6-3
CASSYQRLAGNTGELFF
TGTGCCAGCAGTTACCAACGACTAGCGGGAAACACCGGGGAGCTGTTTTTT
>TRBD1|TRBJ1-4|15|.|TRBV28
CASSSGGATNEKLFF
TGTGCCAGCAGTTCAGGGGGTGCAACTAATGAAAAACTGTTTTTT